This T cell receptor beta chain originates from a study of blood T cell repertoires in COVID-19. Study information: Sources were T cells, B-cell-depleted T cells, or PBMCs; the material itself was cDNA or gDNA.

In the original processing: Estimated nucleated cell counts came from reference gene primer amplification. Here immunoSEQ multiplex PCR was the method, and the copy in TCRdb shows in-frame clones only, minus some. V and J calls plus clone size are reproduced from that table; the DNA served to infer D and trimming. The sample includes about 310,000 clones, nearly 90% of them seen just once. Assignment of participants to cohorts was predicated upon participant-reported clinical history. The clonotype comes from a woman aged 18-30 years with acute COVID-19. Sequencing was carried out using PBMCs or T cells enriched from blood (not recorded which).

This chain's CDR3 is CASGRQGANQPQHF. The CDR3 nucleotides read TGTGCCAGCGGACGACAGGGAGCTAATCAGCCCCAGCATTTT. The gene calls are TRBV2 and TRBJ1-5; 7 bases fit TRBD1. This CDR3 comprises 14 residues. Trimming cost V 8 bases and J 4 bases; bases outside gene matches: 8. Germline CDR1 and CDR2: SNHLY and FYNNEI.